This T cell receptor (beta chain) was sequenced in a study of cytomegalovirus exposure and HLA in healthy donors. Findings and caveats of the study: Sequence variants that were highly shared formed a cluster that was likely a sequencing artifact. The authors listed 150 or so TCR beta chains as cytomegalovirus-associated.

V was trimmed by 4 bases and J by 7 bases, leaving 20 bases between them. The CDR3 contains 16 residues. Germline lookup yields CDR1 MNHNS and CDR2 SASEGT. A word on this clone: What it recognizes is unknown. Different DNA sequences within this sample yield the same CDR3.

Both 60 Vbeta primers and 13 Jbeta primers went into the PCR. Clones were read by immunoSEQ multiplex PCR, and TCRdb kept only the in-frame ones, dropping some. The sample includes 200,000 or so clones, about 78% of them seen just once. This clonotype was sampled from a male donor in good health and CMV-seronegative. The chain carries TRBV6-1 and TRBJ1-5, with D perhaps TRBD1 (5 bases). Sequenced input: PBMCs. The DNA for the CDR3 is TGTGCCAGCAGTGCCTGGGGCGGGGGGAACAACCAGCCCCAGCATTTT. Encoded protein: CASSAWGGGNNQPQHF.